Listed below are T cell receptor beta chains from one sample, sequenced in a study of blood T cell repertoires in COVID-19. Measured with immunoSEQ multiplex PCR; TCRdb has only the in-frame clones, and not every one. The repertoire holds a few hundred thousand clones, with 80% to 90% as singletons. Sequenced material: peripheral blood. The source is a woman of 80 years or more with COVID-19, enrolled during active disease. CDR3s include the opening cysteine and the closing phenylalanine or tryptophan. The order of the fields is J gene, V gene, CDR3 length, CDR3 protein.

J: TRBJ2-5; V: TRBV4-1; length: 18; CDR3: CASSHTGLAGGNIETQYF
J: TRBJ1-6; V: TRBV4-3; length: 14; CDR3: CASGVEPPNSPLHF
J: TRBJ2-1; V: TRBV28; length: 13; CDR3: CASSLGQDMEQFF
J: TRBJ2-3; V: TRBV9; length: 14; CDR3: CASSESGRTDTQYF
J: TRBJ1-1; V: TRBV15; length: 13; CDR3: CATSSIMNTEAFF
J: TRBJ1-5; V: TRBV9; length: 16; CDR3: CASSVGGTFPNQPQHF
J: TRBJ1-4; V: TRBV28; length: 14; CDR3: CASSFRDTNEKLFF
J: TRBJ1-6; V: TRBV7-9; length: 15; CDR3: CASRRDGGDHSPLHF
J: TRBJ1-4; V: TRBV7-2; length: 16; CDR3: CASSLGVTVTNEKLFF
J: TRBJ2-3; V: TRBV3-1/TRBV3-2; length: 17; CDR3: CASSQDLGGASTDTQYF
J: TRBJ2-3; V: TRBV2; length: 15; CDR3: CASRRSGLATDTQYF
J: TRBJ2-2; V: TRBV7-3; length: 13; CDR3: CASSFGNTGELFF
J: TRBJ1-1; V: TRBV11-2; length: 13; CDR3: CASSPWTTPGAFF
J: TRBJ2-3; V: TRBV4-2; length: 15; CDR3: CASSQVSSGADTQYF
J: TRBJ2-7; V: TRBV6-6; length: 13; CDR3: CASTPDSYYEQYF
J: TRBJ2-7; V: TRBV6-5; length: 13; CDR3: CASKPGGFYEQYF
J: TRBJ1-2; V: TRBV5-6; length: 17; CDR3: CASSLGGLPVSNYGYTF
J: TRBJ2-7; V: TRBV28; length: 16; CDR3: CASSLHLAGGPGEQYF
J: TRBJ2-6; V: TRBV2; length: 16; CDR3: CASSERGTGWANVLTF
J: TRBJ2-7; V: TRBV11-2; length: 13; CDR3: CASSSGLFYEQYF
J: TRBJ2-5; V: TRBV12-3/TRBV12-4; length: 13; CDR3: CASSLAGVETQYF
J: TRBJ1-4; V: TRBV5-6; length: 14; CDR3: CASSWDRGSEKLFF
J: TRBJ2-5; V: TRBV7-2; length: 17; CDR3: CASSPGLAGLYQETQYF
J: TRBJ1-4; V: TRBV3-1/TRBV3-2; length: 16; CDR3: CASSLSGTGRGEKLFF
J: TRBJ1-3; V: TRBV6-5; length: 15; CDR3: CASSYSGTSGNTIYF
J: TRBJ2-1; V: TRBV29-1; length: 13; CDR3: CSGGQDQANEQFF
J: TRBJ1-6; V: TRBV7-6; length: 15; CDR3: CASSLQTGYNSPLHF
J: TRBJ1-1; V: TRBV5-1; length: 15; CDR3: CASSPRTGISTEAFF
J: TRBJ2-3; V: TRBV11-2; length: 17; CDR3: CASSLRLSGHNTDTQYF
J: TRBJ1-5; V: TRBV19; length: 14; CDR3: CAGGTGGGNQPQHF
J: TRBJ1-5; V: TRBV2; length: 12; CDR3: CASSASNQPQHF
J: TRBJ2-3; V: TRBV11-2; length: 15; CDR3: CASRRAGARTDTQYF
J: TRBJ1-1; V: TRBV28; length: 14; CDR3: CASAPTGDKPEAFF
J: TRBJ1-6; V: TRBV28; length: 14; CDR3: CASRGQGDNSPLHF
J: TRBJ2-7; V: TRBV5-1; length: 14; CDR3: CASSSGTRDYEQYF
J: TRBJ1-2; V: TRBV10-3; length: 13; CDR3: CAISERGQEGYTF
J: TRBJ2-3; V: TRBV4-3; length: 15; CDR3: CASSLAGGRTDTQYF
J: TRBJ1-4; V: TRBV2; length: 14; CDR3: CASRWTGAQEKLFF
J: TRBJ1-5; V: TRBV7-9; length: 15; CDR3: CASSQEGQGNQPQHF
J: TRBJ2-7; V: TRBV6-6; length: 16; CDR3: CASSYNMRELRYEQYF
J: TRBJ1-1; V: TRBV7-2; length: 14; CDR3: CASSSSNRGTEAFF
J: TRBJ1-5; V: TRBV5-5; length: 15; CDR3: CASSLASADNQPQHF
J: TRBJ1-2; V: TRBV18; length: 16; CDR3: CASSPQTGATNYGYTF
J: TRBJ1-5; V: TRBV18; length: 14; CDR3: CASSPGRGIGPQHF
J: TRBJ2-3; V: TRBV9; length: 17; CDR3: CASSVATGEVVADTQYF